The sequence of this TCR beta chain was determined in a study of low-dose radiotherapy and immunotherapy resistance in tumors. About the study: Cohort 1 patients were irradiated with 0.5 Gy fractions every 2 weeks to 6.5 Gy total.

Germline CDR1 ENHRY, CDR2 SYGVKD. Deletions cut 7 bases from V and 0 bases from J, with 4 bases between. The CDR3 spans 11 residues. TRAV- and TRBV-specific primers were used for first-strand cDNA, which covered alpha and beta chains. The TCRs were subjected to amplification over roughly 20 PCR cycles employing a constant-region primer in conjunction with a V-primer adapter. TCRdb analysed the reads with MiXCR anew, one entry per CDR3 protein. The data show approximately 100,000 distinct CDR3 sequences, around 20% seen once. In this sample, this clonotype turned up many times. The sample's time point: after trial treatment. Treatment described: LDRT plus nivolumab, ipilimumab, low-dose cyclophosphamide and aspirin (RACIN trial). The therapy administered to donors comprised nivolumab, ipilimumab, aspirin, low-dose cyclophosphamide and low-dose radiotherapy.

This chain connects TRBV10-3 to TRBJ2-7; D uncertain. The sequences come from PBMCs, collected after low-dose radiotherapy plus immunotherapy. The sequence derives from a male donor with prostate cancer. CDR3 nucleotide sequence: TGTGCCATCACCGACTCCTACGAGCAGTACTTC. It is translated as CAITDSYEQYF.